This T cell receptor (beta chain) was recorded in a study of blood T cell repertoires in COVID-19. Study context: COVID-19 samples from acute and convalescent phases originated in the United States, Italy and Spain. Sources were T cells, B-cell-depleted T cells, or PBMCs; the material itself was cDNA or gDNA.

Sequencing used immunoSEQ multiplex PCR; TCRdb keeps in-frame clones, though not all of them. The table has a few hundred thousand clones, around 88% seen once; the top ten hold 6.9%. The germline V gene has CDR1 SGHRS and CDR2 YFSETQ. Between the trimmed V and J ends, which lost 0 bases and 8 bases, there was a span of 12 bases. CDR3 length: 15 amino acids. Sequencing input: peripheral blood. The TCR was taken from a woman between 25 and 40 years old who had recovered from COVID-19. The chain is built from TRBV5-1 and TRBJ1-6, with D possibly matching TRBD1 (5 bases). This CDR3 reads CASSLEGFGHSPLHF. The CDR3, as DNA: TGCGCCAGCAGCTTGGAGGGGTTTGGTCATTCACCCCTCCACTTT. The full variable domain, with the rest looked up from reference TRBV5-1 and TRBJ1-6, is KAGVTQTPRYLIKTRGQQVTLSCSPISGHRSVSWYQQTPGQGLQFLFEYFSETQRNKGNFPGRFSGRQFSNSRSEMNVSTLELGDSALYLCASSLEGFGHSPLHFGNGTRLTVT.